The 6 T cell receptor beta chains below were found in one sample sequenced in a study of T cell repertoires in cytomegalovirus infection. These receptors have no known antigen. TCRdb used MiXCR to reprocess the reads, holding one entry per CDR3 protein. The top ten clones hold approximately 93% of a sample with around 81,000 distinct CDR3 sequences, around 40% of them seen once. The material was CD8+ T cells from cultured PBMCs, obtained from culture after CMV antigen stimulation. The receptors originated from a human donor in good health (CMV status not recorded). Some clones in this sample may be carry-over from other donors' samples.

V gene TRBV19 combines with J gene TRBJ1-5; D not certain. V was trimmed by 0 bases and J by 4 bases, leaving 13 bases between them. Per germline, CDR1 LNHDA and CDR2 SQIVND (reference sequence). The CDR3 spans 16 residues. DNA for the CDR3: TGTGCCAGTAGTATAGATCCGCCCGGTTTTAATCAGCCCCAGCATTTT. This encodes CASSIDPPGFNQPQHF.

The V and J genes are TRBV2 and TRBJ1-2; the match to TRBD1 covers 9 bases. The CDR3 is made up of 13 amino acids. Germline CDR1 is SNHLY and CDR2 is FYNNEI. V shed 6 bases and J 7 bases; nucleotides not matched to a gene: 6. The CDR3 nucleotides read TGTGCCAGCAGCACCGGGACAGGGTTTGGCTACACCTTC. Residues: CASSTGTGFGYTF.

Of note for this clonotype: At one end the junction does not follow the germline gene, possibly because of a read error. This sequence joins TRBV6-4 and TRBJ2-5; D is ambiguous. The CDR3 is 16 amino acids. Germline V gene sequence: CDR1 MRHNA, CDR2 SNTAGT. In DNA form, the CDR3 reads TGTGCCAGCAGTTACTCGATGGGGAATCCACAAGAGACCCAGTACTTC. This translates into CASSYSMGNPQETQYF.

The chain recombines TRBV6-5 with TRBJ2-3; 9 bases are shared with TRBD2. The CDR3 is made up of 15 amino acids. CDR1 and CDR2 (germline): MNHEY, SVGAGI. The trim removed 2 bases at V and 3 bases at J, leaving 3 bases unmatched. The CDR3 DNA is TGTGCCAGCAGTTACGGCGGGGGGGCGACAGATACGCAGTATTTT. Translation: CASSYGGGATDTQYF.

The chain is built from TRBV12-3 or TRBV12-4 and TRBJ1-1, with D tentatively TRBD1 (6 bases). The CDR3 is 12 residues long. With 4 bases removed from V and 8 bases from J, the gap between germline ends came to 11 bases. The CDR3 protein is CASSSGGQEAFF. CDR3 coding DNA: TGTGCCAGCAGTTCTGGGGGACAAGAAGCTTTCTTT.

This clonotype was seen at least ten times. The rearrangement links TRBV5-1 to TRBJ2-3; D is ambiguous. The CDR3 is 14 residues long. Trimming left V 0 bases short and J 5 bases short, with 10 bases between. Germline V gene sequence: CDR1 SGHRS, CDR2 YFSETQ. The CDR3 region has the DNA TGCGCCAGCAGCTTGGAGGGATTTCAAGATACGCAGTATTTT. Translation gives CASSLEGFQDTQYF.